This is a list of T cell receptor beta chains from one sample in a study of blood T cells in healthy people across ages. TCRdb reanalysed the 5' RACE reads using MiXCR and keeps one entry per CDR3 protein. The table has some 690,000 distinct CDR3 sequences, approximately 22% seen once. The sample consisted of blood. The receptors stem from a man in his 70s in good health. Both conserved end residues are part of each CDR3. The D gene is left open where the match is weak. Clone size is given for some rows only: seen once, a few or many times, or a class if the clone is expanded.

TRBJ2-1	NA	TRBV20-1	few	TGCAGTGCTAGACCCAGGGGTTCCTACAATGAGCAGTTCTTC	CSARPRGSYNEQFF
TRBJ2-5	NA	TRBV14	few	TGTGCCAGCAGCCGTAGCAGGGGTTTTTCAGGGGAGACCCAGTACTTC	CASSRSRGFSGETQYF
TRBJ2-1	NA	TRBV7-2	few	TGTGCCAGCAGCTTAGGCTCTGCGGGACACAATGAGCAGTTCTTC	CASSLGSAGHNEQFF
TRBJ2-1	TRBD2	TRBV7-8	once	TGTGCCAGTGGGACTAGCGGACTCTACAATGAGCAGTTCTTC	CASGTSGLYNEQFF
TRBJ2-7	NA	TRBV11-2	few	TGTGCCAGCAGCTTCAGCTTATGGGAGACCTACGAGCAGTACTTC	CASSFSLWETYEQYF
TRBJ1-5	NA	TRBV20-1	NA	TGCAGTGCTAGAGATGGGCCGATGGTCAATCAGCCCCAGCATTTT	CSARDGPMVNQPQHF
TRBJ2-7	NA	TRBV3-1	few	TGTGCCAGCAGCCGAGCTGCTGATGCCTACGAGCAGTACTTC	CASSRAADAYEQYF
TRBJ1-4	NA	TRBV11-2	many	TGTGCCAGCAGCTTAGAAGGTGGTGGGCAAAAACTGTTTTTT	CASSLEGGGQKLFF
TRBJ2-3	TRBD2	TRBV5-4	NA	TGTGCCAGCACCTTCGGGGGGGGCGTAGATACGCAGTATTTT	CASTFGGGVDTQYF
TRBJ1-1	NA	TRBV5-1	few	TGCGCCAGCAGCTTGACGGCTGTGAACACTGAAGCTTTCTTT	CASSLTAVNTEAFF
TRBJ2-3	TRBD1	TRBV14	NA	TGTGCCAGCAGCCAAGAGCCCTCAGACAGGGGGCCCCAAGGCGATACGCAGTATTTT	CASSQEPSDRGPQGDTQYF
TRBJ1-4	NA	TRBV11-2	NA	TGTGCCAGCAGGGGTGTTGTAAAGGAGGACGCAACTAATGAAAAACTGTTTTTT	CASRGVVKEDATNEKLFF
TRBJ1-1	NA	TRBV6-6	NA	TGTGCCAGCAGCTCCAAGGAAAGGCAGCCCGCTTTCTTT	CASSSKERQPAFF
TRBJ2-3	TRBD2	TRBV14	NA	TGTGCCAGCAGCCGAAGAAATTTAGCGGGGGTTACAGATACGCAGTATTTT	CASSRRNLAGVTDTQYF
TRBJ2-5	NA	TRBV29-1	NA	TGCAGCGTTGAAGTAAAAGGGACCCAGTACTTC	CSVEVKGTQYF
TRBJ1-2	TRBD1	TRBV29-1	NA	TGCAGCGTTTATCGGGCCGGACAGGGGCCCTATGGCTACACCTTC	CSVYRAGQGPYGYTF
TRBJ1-1	TRBD1	TRBV6-5	NA	TGTGCCAGCAGTAACCAGGGGGTCACTGAAGCTTTCTTT	CASSNQGVTEAFF
TRBJ1-2	NA	TRBV20-1	few	TGCAGTGCTACGATTATCTATGGCTACACCTTC	CSATIIYGYTF
TRBJ2-1	TRBD1	TRBV29-1	few	TGCAGCGTGCTGTCTAGGACAGGGGGCCAGGAGCAGTTCTTC	CSVLSRTGGQEQFF
TRBJ2-5	NA	TRBV20-1	NA	TGCAGTGCTAGAGGAGGAGGGGGAATCGAGACCCAGTACTTC	CSARGGGGIETQYF
TRBJ2-3	NA	TRBV4-1	NA	TGCGCCAGCAGCCAAGATCAGGGTGGTTACAGCACAGATACGCAGTATTTT	CASSQDQGGYSTDTQYF
TRBJ1-2	NA	TRBV3-1	NA	TGTGCCAGCAGCCTTGCTAGTGTTGGTCTGCAAGGCTACACCTTC	CASSLASVGLQGYTF
TRBJ2-7	TRBD1	TRBV6-6	few	TGTGCCAGCAGATCCCTGGGACAGGGCGAGTACGAGCAGTACTTC	CASRSLGQGEYEQYF
TRBJ1-2	NA	TRBV3-1	NA	TGTGCCAGCAGCCAGGGCCTCCAATATGGCTACACCTTC	CASSQGLQYGYTF
TRBJ2-3	TRBD2	TRBV3-1	NA	TGTGCCAGCAGCCACGGACTAGCGGGATTGGGTGATACGCAGTATTTT	CASSHGLAGLGDTQYF
TRBJ1-2	NA	TRBV7-2	few	TGTGCCAGCAGCTGGGGGGTTCACTATGGCTACACCTTC	CASSWGVHYGYTF
TRBJ2-3	NA	TRBV29-1	few	TGCAGCGGCCAAGGAGGACTATTTGGTCACATAGATACGCAGTATTTT	CSGQGGLFGHIDTQYF
TRBJ2-2	NA	TRBV7-9	few	TGTGCCAGCAGCTTATCTGAGGCAGCCACCGGGGAGCTGTTTTTT	CASSLSEAATGELFF
TRBJ1-2	NA	TRBV5-1	NA	TGCGCCAGCAGCTTGGGATATGGGGTGGATGGCTACACCTTC	CASSLGYGVDGYTF
TRBJ2-6	NA	TRBV12-3/TRBV12-4	many	TGTGCCAGCAGTTCAGGCCCTCAGCTAGGGGCCAACGTCCTGACTTTC	CASSSGPQLGANVLTF
TRBJ1-2	NA	TRBV20-1	few	TGCAGTGCTAGAGATGACGGCGATGGCTACACCTTC	CSARDDGDGYTF
TRBJ2-5	TRBD1	TRBV5-1	few	TGCGCCAGCAGCTTCCGGACAGGGACGGTAGAGACCCAGTACTTC	CASSFRTGTVETQYF
TRBJ2-5	TRBD1	TRBV24-1	few	TGTGCCACCGGTAGGACAGGCCGGGCAACAGAGACCCAGTACTTC	CATGRTGRATETQYF
TRBJ2-3	NA	TRBV10-3	few	TGTGCCATCAGTGACTCCGGGAGCACAGATACGCAGGATTTT	CAISDSGSTDTQDF
TRBJ2-1	TRBD2	TRBV12-5	NA	TGTGCTAGTGGTACATTAGCGGGGAGCTCCTACAATGAGCAGTTCTTC	CASGTLAGSSYNEQFF
TRBJ1-2	TRBD1	TRBV12-3/TRBV12-4	few	TGTGCCAGCAGTTTAGAAGACAGGGGCCGAGGCTACACCTTC	CASSLEDRGRGYTF
TRBJ2-7	NA	TRBV5-1	NA	TGCGCCAGCAGTGCAGGGGACTGGGTGAGCGAGCAGTACTTC	CASSAGDWVSEQYF
TRBJ1-2	NA	TRBV3-1	NA	TGTGCCAGCAGCCAAGCGCCGGGACAAAGCTACACCTTC	CASSQAPGQSYTF
TRBJ2-3	NA	TRBV12-3/TRBV12-4	NA	TGTGCCAGCAGTGCCCCCTCTGGAGGAGGAGATGCGCAGTATTTT	CASSAPSGGGDAQYF
TRBJ2-3	NA	TRBV23-1	few	TGCGCCAGCAGTCAAGGCAGGGGGCAGTATTTT	CASSQGRGQYF
TRBJ2-1	NA	TRBV6-4	few	TGTGCCAGCAGCCATGGGTGGGAGCAGTTCTTC	CASSHGWEQFF
TRBJ1-5	NA	TRBV12-3/TRBV12-4	NA	TGTGCCAGCAGTTTTTGGGTTAGCAATCAGCCCCAGCATTTT	CASSFWVSNQPQHF
TRBJ1-4	NA	TRBV7-2	NA	TGTGCCAGCAGCTTTCAGGCGTTCGTTACTAATGAAAAACTGTTTTTT	CASSFQAFVTNEKLFF
TRBJ2-3	TRBD2	TRBV12-3/TRBV12-4	few	TGTGCCAGCAGTTTTGAAGCGGGGATCACAGATACGCAGTATTTT	CASSFEAGITDTQYF
TRBJ2-5	NA	TRBV27	few	TGTGCCAGCAGGGCCGCACGAGGGGTATACGTAGAGCAGTACTTC	CASRAARGVYVEQYF
TRBJ1-1	NA	TRBV7-2	NA	TGTGCCAGCAACACCATGAACACTGAAGCTTTCTTT	CASNTMNTEAFF
TRBJ2-7	NA	TRBV10-3	NA	TGTGCCATCAGTGAGTCGAACTCCCGCGGGCAGTACTTC	CAISESNSRGQYF
TRBJ1-1	NA	TRBV6-2/TRBV6-3	NA	TGTGCCAGCAGTTACCGGGGAATAGCCACTGAAGCTTTCTTT	CASSYRGIATEAFF
TRBJ1-3	NA	TRBV7-9	NA	TGTGCCAGCAGCTTAGATTTATGGCGAACCTATTTT	CASSLDLWRTYF
TRBJ2-1	NA	TRBV24-1	few	TGTGCCACCAGTGATTTGGGCAGGGCGGATGAGCAGTTCTTC	CATSDLGRADEQFF